These 14 T cell receptor beta chains came from one sample sequenced in a study of T cell repertoires in aging, cancer and after chemotherapy. Amplification of TCR beta used genomic DNA extracted from peripheral blood. TRB rearrangements spanning V, D and J were amplified using mixed TRB-A/B primers. TCRdb recomputed calls from the multiplex PCR reads with MiXCR, one row per CDR3 protein. The sample includes some 7,700 distinct CDR3 sequences, more than 25% of them seen just once. The source material was blood. All receptors derive from a human donor in good health.

This clonotype was seen a few times. The rearrangement links TRBV19 to TRBJ1-1; D is perhaps TRBD1 (6 bases). V shed 3 bases and J shed 6 bases, with 14 bases lying between them. Germline lookup yields CDR1 LNHDA and CDR2 SQIVND (reference sequence). There are 14 residues in the CDR3. For the CDR3, the DNA is TGTGCCAGTAGTATGGGACACCGAGGGGCTGAAGCTTTCTTT. It encodes CASSMGHRGAEAFF.

The chain is built from TRBV6-5 and TRBJ2-7, with D unclear. The V and J ends lost 8 bases and 3 bases respectively, with 11 bases between them. The V gene's germline CDR1 is MNHEY and CDR2 SVGAGI. This CDR3 spans 12 amino acids. The chain's CDR3 is CASGKAIYEQYF. The DNA for the CDR3 is TGTGCCAGCGGAAAGGCGATCTACGAGCAGTACTTC.

V is TRBV15 and J is TRBJ2-5; D unresolved. Germline V lookup: CDR1 LNHNV, CDR2 YYDKDF (reference sequence). Between the trimmed V and J ends, which lost 0 bases and 1 base, there was a span of 9 bases. The CDR3 has 15 residues. The CDR3 region is CATSRDVGIQETQYF. The CDR3 region has the DNA TGTGCCACCAGCAGAGATGTGGGGATCCAAGAGACCCAGTACTTC.

The V and J genes are TRBV5-6 and TRBJ1-2; D is possibly TRBD1 (5 bases). The CDR3 extends over 14 amino acids. The V end lost 4 bases, the J end lost 5 bases, and 15 bases lay between the germline ends. Germline V lookup: CDR1 SGHDT, CDR2 YYEEEE. The CDR3 DNA follows: TGTGCCAGCAGCCCCGGGGGGAGCTATTATGGCTACACCTTC. It encodes CASSPGGSYYGYTF.

By share, this clonotype ranks as medium-sized. The rearrangement links TRBV29-1 to TRBJ2-3, with 8 bases lining up with TRBD2. Germline values: CDR1 SQVTM, CDR2 ANQGSEA. The CDR3 consists of 15 residues. Unmatched junction bases numbered 9, after V lost 1 base and J lost 6 bases. The CDR3 DNA sequence: TGCAGCGTTGAAGGGTCTAGCGGGCCTCCGGATACGCAGTATTTT. It is translated as CSVEGSSGPPDTQYF.

A few counts support this clonotype. This chain connects TRBV20-1 to TRBJ2-5; D may be TRBD1 or TRBD2 (6 bases each). This CDR3 region has 14 residues. The germline V and J ends were trimmed by 0 bases and 6 bases, with 14 bases remaining between them. Germline V gene sequence: CDR1 DFQATT, CDR2 SNEGSKA (reference sequence). As DNA, the CDR3 is TGCAGTGCTAGAGATGGGCGGGGACAACAGACCCAGTACTTC. Its protein is CSARDGRGQQTQYF.

The chain combines TRBV11-2 with TRBJ2-5, with 7 bases that match TRBD2. The CDR3 consists of 14 residues. The germline gives CDR1 SGHAT, CDR2 FQNNGV. V gave up 5 bases and J gave up 9 bases; unmatched junction bases: 12. The CDR3 region has the DNA TGTGCCAGCAGCGCCCTGACGGGGGAGGGGCCCCAGTACTTC. It is translated as CASSALTGEGPQYF.

This clonotype is termed medium-sized (0.01 to 0.1%). V is TRBV11-1 and J is TRBJ2-5; D may correspond to TRBD1 or TRBD2 (6 bases each). V shed 5 bases and J shed 1 base, with 17 bases lying between them. Per the germline V gene, CDR1 is SGHAT and CDR2 is FQDESV (reference sequence). This CDR3 has 16 residues. The CDR3 DNA reads as TGTGCCAGCAGCCCCCGAGGAAGGGGGGTCCAAGAGACCCAGTACTTC. It specifies CASSPRGRGVQETQYF.

With regard to this clonotype: A much larger clonotype is one base distant, so this may be a read error. The CDR3 region has the DNA TGCAGCGTGGAATACACGGGCGCAGGGTATGGCTACACCTTC. Protein product: CSVEYTGAGYGYTF. This sequence joins TRBV29-1 and TRBJ1-2; D might be TRBD1 (5 bases). Germline loops: CDR1 SQVTM, CDR2 ANQGSEA. The CDR3 runs to 14 residues. V was cut by 6 bases and J by 5 bases, with 19 bases left in between. Using reference TRBV29-1 and TRBJ1-2 for the parts outside the CDR3, the full variable domain is SAVISQKPSRDICQRGTSLTIQCQVDSQVTMMFWYRQQPGQSLTLIATANQGSEATYESGFVIDKFPISRPNLTFSTLTVSNMSPEDSSIYLCSVEYTGAGYGYTFGSGTRLTVV.

This clonotype was counted only a few times. One end of the junction varies from germline; a read error may be responsible. The rearrangement uses TRBV7-6 and TRBJ2-5, with 7 bases identical to TRBD1. Germline CDR1 SGHVS, CDR2 FNYEAQ. CDR3 length: 15 amino acids. The CDR3 loop is CASSQEGTAQGTQYF. CDR3 in DNA: TGTGCCAGCAGCCAAGAGGGGACAGCCCAAGGGACCCAGTACTTC. Full variable domain (remainder filled in from reference TRBV7-6 and TRBJ2-5): GAGVSQSPRYKVTKRGQDVALRCDPISGHVSLYWYRQALGQGPEFLTYFNYEAQQDKSGLPNDRFSAERPEGSISTLTIQRTEQRDSAMYRCASSQEGTAQGTQYFGPGTRLLVL.

The rearrangement joins TRBV13 to TRBJ1-4, with D unresolved. V dropped 2 bases and J dropped 9 bases, with 16 bases sitting between them. There are 15 residues in the CDR3. Germline CDR1 PRHDT, CDR2 FYEKMQ (reference sequence). CDR3 DNA: TGTGCCAGCAGCTTAAGGAGGGAAGGTGGTAAAAAACTGTTTTTT. Protein sequence: CASSLRREGGKKLFF.

The chain has TRBV27 and TRBJ1-1; no firm D call. Between the trimmed V and J ends, which lost 2 bases and 0 bases, there was a span of 7 bases. The CDR3 totals 14 residues. Germline CDR1 and CDR2: MNHEY and SMNVEV (reference sequence). CDR3 loop: CASSLPGLNTEAFF. CDR3 bases: TGTGCCAGCAGTTTACCAGGCTTGAACACTGAAGCTTTCTTT.

This clonotype was recorded only once. The J gene is TRBJ1-5, the V gene TRBV10-3; D gene uncertain. The length of the CDR3 is 15 residues. V was cut by 3 bases and J by 0 bases, with 9 bases left in between. Germline values: CDR1 ENHRY, CDR2 SYGVKD. The CDR3 protein is CAISEGLNSNQPQHF. The CDR3 nucleotides are TGTGCCATCAGTGAAGGACTGAATAGCAATCAGCCCCAGCATTTT.

This clonotype was seen a few times. The chain uses TRBV5-4 and TRBJ2-1; no reliable D call. CDR1 SGHNT and CDR2 YYREEE come from the germline V gene (reference sequence). The CDR3 has 9 residues. Trimming removed 0 bases from V and 15 bases from J, with 4 bases in between. CDR3 amino acids: CASSLVRFF. The CDR3 DNA reads as TGTGCCAGCAGCTTGGTTCGGTTCTTC.